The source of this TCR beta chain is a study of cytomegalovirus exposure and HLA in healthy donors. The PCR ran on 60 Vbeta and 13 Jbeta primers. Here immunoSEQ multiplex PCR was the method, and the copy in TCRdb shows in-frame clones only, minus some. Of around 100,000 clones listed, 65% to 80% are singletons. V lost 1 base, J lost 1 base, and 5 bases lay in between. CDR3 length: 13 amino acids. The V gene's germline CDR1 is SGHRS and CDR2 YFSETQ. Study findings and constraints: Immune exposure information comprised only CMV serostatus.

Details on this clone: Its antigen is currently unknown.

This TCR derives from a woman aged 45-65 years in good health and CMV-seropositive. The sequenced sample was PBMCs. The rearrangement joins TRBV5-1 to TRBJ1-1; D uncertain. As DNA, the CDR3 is TGCGCCAGCAGCTTGAGAGGGAACACTGAAGCTTTCTTT. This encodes CASSLRGNTEAFF. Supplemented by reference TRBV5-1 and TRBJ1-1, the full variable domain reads KAGVTQTPRYLIKTRGQQVTLSCSPISGHRSVSWYQQTPGQGLQFLFEYFSETQRNKGNFPGRFSGRQFSNSRSEMNVSTLELGDSALYLCASSLRGNTEAFFGQGTRLTVV.